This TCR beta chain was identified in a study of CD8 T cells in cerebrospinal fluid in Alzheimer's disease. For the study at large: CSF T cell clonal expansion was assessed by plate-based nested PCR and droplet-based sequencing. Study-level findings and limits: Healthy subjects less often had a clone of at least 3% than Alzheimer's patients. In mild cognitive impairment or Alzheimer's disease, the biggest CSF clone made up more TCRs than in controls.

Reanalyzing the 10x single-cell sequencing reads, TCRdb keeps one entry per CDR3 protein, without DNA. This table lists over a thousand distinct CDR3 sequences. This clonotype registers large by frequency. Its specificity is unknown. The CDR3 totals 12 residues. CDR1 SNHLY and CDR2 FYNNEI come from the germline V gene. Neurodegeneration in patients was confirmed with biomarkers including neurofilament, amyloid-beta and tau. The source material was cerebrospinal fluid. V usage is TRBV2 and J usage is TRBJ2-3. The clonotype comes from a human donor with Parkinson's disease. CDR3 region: CASSRLADTQYF.